What follows are 32 T cell receptor beta chains derived from one specimen sequenced in a study of shared T cell receptors in the human thymus. TCRdb's table, derived via immunoSEQ multiplex PCR, lists solely in-frame clones and lacks some. In the table there are 630,000 or so clones, over 75% of which are singletons. These records were also assigned to another study, of human thymus T cells.

The sample consisted of thymocytes. Receptors originate from a boy in the first two years of life with a congenital heart defect.

The chain employs TRBV28 and TRBJ2-1; D might be TRBD1 (5 bases). Germline loops: CDR1 MDHEN, CDR2 SYDVKM. The CDR3 spans 16 residues. V dropped 3 bases and J dropped 7 bases, with 19 bases sitting between them. The CDR3 nucleotides read TGTGCCAGCAGTTTTTTCGAGAGGCCCAAGGGGAATGAGCAGTTCTTC. Translated: CASSFFERPKGNEQFF.

This chain joins TRBV4-3 and TRBJ2-7, with 8 bases identical to TRBD1. The CDR3 totals 18 residues. Germline V gene data show CDR1 as LGHNA and CDR2 as YSLEER. Losses at the gene ends were 1 base for V and 2 bases for J; bases not matched to a gene: 13. CDR3 sequence: CASSQGRVTDRETYEQYF. The CDR3, as DNA: TGCGCCAGCAGCCAAGGTCGTGTAACGGACAGGGAAACCTACGAGCAGTACTTC.

The genes are TRBV14 and TRBJ2-7; D ambiguous. This CDR3 is 14 amino acids long. Trimming removed 0 bases from V and 6 bases from J, with 12 bases in between. Germline CDR1 reads SGHDN; CDR2 reads FVKESK. CDR3 nucleotide sequence: TGTGCCAGCAGCCAAGATGAGTTTGGGCTCGAGCAGTACTTC. The encoded protein is CASSQDEFGLEQYF. Variable domain in full (rest from reference TRBV14 and TRBJ2-7): EAGVTQFPSHSVIEKGQTVTLRCDPISGHDNLYWYRRVMGKEIKFLLHFVKESKQDESGMPNNRFLAERTGGTYSTLKVQPAELEDSGVYFCASSQDEFGLEQYFGPGTRLTVT.

The chain couples TRBV6-1 to TRBJ2-5, with D possibly being TRBD1 (6 bases). CDR1 and CDR2 (germline): MNHNS, SASEGT. Deletions cut 6 bases from V and 5 bases from J, with 16 bases between. The CDR3 spans 14 residues. CDR3 sequence: CASSISAGEETQYF. In DNA form, the CDR3 reads TGTGCCAGCAGCATATCGGCAGGGGAGGAGACCCAGTACTTC.

This rearrangement joins TRBV6-5 to TRBJ2-3; D call uncertain. The CDR3 extends over 11 amino acids. Germline CDR1 and CDR2: MNHEY and SVGAGI. V was pared by 5 bases and J by 6 bases, with 6 bases between. CDR3 nucleotides: TGTGCCAGCAGTCCCGGGGATACGCAGTATTTT. This gives the protein CASSPGDTQYF.

This chain links TRBV20-1 with TRBJ2-3, with D hard to call. CDR1 and CDR2 from the germline V gene are DFQATT and SNEGSKA (reference sequence). The CDR3 contains 11 residues. The ends were cut back, 6 bases at V and 8 bases at J, with 12 bases in the middle. The CDR3 sequence: CSAPVSSTQYF. The CDR3 coding sequence is TGCAGTGCCCCGGTGTCATCTACGCAGTATTTT.

The chain couples TRBV5-1 to TRBJ1-2; a possible D gene is TRBD1 (5 bases). V was trimmed by 4 bases and J by 2 bases, leaving 15 bases between them. The germline V gene encodes CDR1 SGHRS and CDR2 YFSETQ. This CDR3 contains 15 residues. The CDR3 DNA is TGCGCCAGCAGCCGGGTCGGGGCGGGGAACTATGGCTACACCTTC. Translating it yields CASSRVGAGNYGYTF.

The chain joins TRBV28 to TRBJ1-3, with D possibly being TRBD1 (5 bases). Deletions cut 1 base from V and 1 base from J, with 23 bases between. The length of the CDR3 is 20 residues. CDR1 and CDR2 from the germline V gene are MDHEN and SYDVKM. CDR3 bases: TGTGCCAGCAGTTTATACGGGCCCCGTTTCTCAGGGACTTCTGGAAACACCATATATTTT. Encoded protein: CASSLYGPRFSGTSGNTIYF.

The chain couples TRBV5-1 to TRBJ2-1; D perhaps matches TRBD2 (5 bases). This CDR3 contains 16 residues. The ends were cut back, 1 base at V and 3 bases at J, with 14 bases in the middle. Looked up from germline, CDR1 is SGHRS and CDR2 is YFSETQ. CDR3 in DNA: TGCGCCAGCAGCTTGAGTGGAGGCCACGTCTACAATGAGCAGTTCTTC. Translated: CASSLSGGHVYNEQFF. The entire variable domain, with the rest obtained from reference TRBV5-1 and TRBJ2-1, is as follows: KAGVTQTPRYLIKTRGQQVTLSCSPISGHRSVSWYQQTPGQGLQFLFEYFSETQRNKGNFPGRFSGRQFSNSRSEMNVSTLELGDSALYLCASSLSGGHVYNEQFFGPGTRLTVL.

V usage is TRBV30 and J usage is TRBJ1-2; 7 bases match TRBD1. The CDR3 extends over 16 amino acids. Trimming at V came to 1 base and at J to 2 bases, leaving 10 bases not matched to a gene. The V gene's germline CDR1 is GTSNPN and CDR2 SVGIG (reference sequence). The CDR3 here is CAWSALGQVNNYGYTF. CDR3 DNA: TGTGCCTGGAGTGCCCTCGGACAGGTCAACAACTATGGCTACACCTTC.

V gene TRBV29-1 combines with J gene TRBJ1-1; possible D gene TRBD1, 6 bases. Germline loops: CDR1 SQVTM, CDR2 ANQGSEA. The CDR3 is 12 residues long. V shed 7 bases and J shed 9 bases, with 18 bases lying between them. CDR3 amino acids: CSAAGQKEQAFF. CDR3 bases: TGCAGCGCCGCCGGACAGAAAGAGCAAGCTTTCTTT.

This sequence joins TRBV12-5 and TRBJ2-1, with 9 bases lining up with TRBD1. After removal of 4 bases from V and 3 bases from J, the junction contained 4 bases not matched to a gene. The CDR3 runs to 15 residues. CDR1 and CDR2 (germline): LGHNT, FRNRAP. The CDR3 nucleotides read TGTGCTAGTGGTTCTACGGGACAGGGCTACAATGAGCAGTTCTTC. The encoded protein is CASGSTGQGYNEQFF.

This chain uses TRBV6-6 with TRBJ1-2, with TRBD1 identical over 7 bases. J lost 4 bases, V lost 6 bases, and 14 bases had no gene match. The CDR3 is 16 residues long. Germline CDR1 and CDR2: MNHNY and SVGAGI (reference sequence). The CDR3 reads CASRPDRDPQFYGYTF. In nucleotides, the CDR3 is TGTGCCAGCAGACCTGACAGGGACCCTCAATTCTATGGCTACACCTTC.

The chain recombines TRBV28 with TRBJ1-1; D gene unclear. The CDR3 length is 12 residues. V was shortened by 7 bases and J by 10 bases, with 16 bases between the two germline ends. Germline values: CDR1 MDHEN, CDR2 SYDVKM. CDR3 region: CASTSGYRRAFF. Written as DNA, the CDR3 is TGTGCCAGCACCTCCGGGTATCGTCGAGCTTTCTTT.

The gene calls are TRBV5-6 and TRBJ2-7; weak D call: TRBD1 (6 bases). V dropped 0 bases and J dropped 4 bases, with 11 bases sitting between them. Germline V lookup: CDR1 SGHDT, CDR2 YYEEEE. The CDR3 is made up of 14 amino acids. The CDR3 protein is CASSLARDTYEQYF. DNA for the CDR3: TGTGCCAGCAGCTTGGCACGGGACACTTACGAGCAGTACTTC.

This rearrangement joins TRBV5-6 to TRBJ1-5, with a weak D call TRBD1 (6 bases). Per germline, CDR1 SGHDT and CDR2 YYEEEE. The CDR3 length is 14 residues. Trimming left V 4 bases short and J 4 bases short, with 12 bases between. In DNA, the CDR3 is TGTGCCAGCAGCCGACGACAGGTGAATCAGCCCCAGCATTTT. Its translation: CASSRRQVNQPQHF. Full variable domain (outside the CDR3, taken from reference TRBV5-6 and TRBJ1-5): DAGVTQSPTHLIKTRGQQVTLRCSPKSGHDTVSWYQQALGQGPQFIFQYYEEEERQRGNFPDRFSGHQFPNYSSELNVNALLLGDSALYLCASSRRQVNQPQHFGDGTRLSIL.

The V call is TRBV7-9, the J call TRBJ2-7; 10 bases line up with TRBD1. The germline gives CDR1 SEHNR, CDR2 FQNEAQ (reference sequence). The CDR3 covers 14 residues. V was clipped by 5 bases and J by 2 bases; unmatched bases: 3. The CDR3 DNA reads TGTGCCAGCAGCCGGGACAGGGGACCCTACGAGCAGTACTTC. This sequence encodes CASSRDRGPYEQYF.

This clone was seen more than once but under ten times. The chain carries TRBV5-6 and TRBJ1-6; TRBD1 is a possible D gene (5 bases). Germline V lookup: CDR1 SGHDT, CDR2 YYEEEE. The CDR3 has 14 residues. V lost 2 bases to trimming and J lost 9 bases, with 12 bases between them. The CDR3 DNA sequence: TGTGCCAGCAGCTTAGGCAGGGAGGTTTCACCCCTCCACTTT. It encodes CASSLGREVSPLHF.

V and J are TRBV4-3 and TRBJ2-7; D call uncertain. Germline V CDR1 and CDR2: LGHNA, YSLEER. The V end was cut by 0 bases, the J end by 0 bases, with 9 bases between. The CDR3 is made up of 15 amino acids. CDR3: CASSQESAGSYEQYF. The CDR3 nucleotides are TGCGCCAGCAGCCAAGAGAGTGCAGGCTCCTACGAGCAGTACTTC.

The chain recombines TRBV19 with TRBJ2-2; 9 nucleotides line up with TRBD2. Germline CDR1 is LNHDA and CDR2 is SQIVND (reference sequence). This CDR3 contains 18 residues. V trimming: 1 base; J trimming: 0 bases; junction bases outside the gene matches: 6. In nucleotides, the CDR3 is TGTGCCAGTAGTATAGGTGTTAGCGGGGGCACGAACACCGGGGAGCTGTTTTTT. As protein: CASSIGVSGGTNTGELFF.

V is TRBV9 and J is TRBJ2-1; TRBD1 matches at 8 bases. The CDR3 is 16 residues long. V lost 0 bases and J lost 4; bases outside the gene matches: 6. Germline V lookup: CDR1 SGDLS, CDR2 YYNGEE. The CDR3 here is CASSVVRTGRYNEQFF. The DNA of the CDR3 is TGTGCCAGCAGCGTAGTCAGGACAGGGCGATACAATGAGCAGTTCTTC.

The rearrangement joins TRBV5-1 to TRBJ1-4; a weak D match, TRBD1 (5 bases). Germline V gives CDR1 SGHRS, CDR2 YFSETQ. Trimming stripped 4 bases from V and 7 bases from J, with 17 bases between. The CDR3 consists of 15 residues. The DNA for the CDR3 is TGCGCCAGCAGCGAGGGACCCGTGGAGGGTGAAAAACTGTTTTTT. Translation gives CASSEGPVEGEKLFF. Looking up the rest from reference TRBV5-1 and TRBJ1-4 gives the full variable domain: KAGVTQTPRYLIKTRGQQVTLSCSPISGHRSVSWYQQTPGQGLQFLFEYFSETQRNKGNFPGRFSGRQFSNSRSEMNVSTLELGDSALYLCASSEGPVEGEKLFFGSGTQLSVL.

V gene TRBV7-6 combines with J gene TRBJ1-3; D uncertain. The germline CDR1 and CDR2 sequences are SGHVS and FNYEAQ. V dropped 4 bases and J dropped 1 base, with 8 bases sitting between them. The CDR3 has 14 residues. The CDR3: CASSSDGSGNTIYF. The DNA of the CDR3 is TGTGCCAGCAGCTCCGACGGGTCTGGAAACACCATATATTTT. The complete variable domain, with remaining parts taken from reference TRBV7-6 and TRBJ1-3, reads GAGVSQSPRYKVTKRGQDVALRCDPISGHVSLYWYRQALGQGPEFLTYFNYEAQQDKSGLPNDRFSAERPEGSISTLTIQRTEQRDSAMYRCASSSDGSGNTIYFGEGSWLTVV.

The chain joins TRBV5-1 to TRBJ2-3, with 9 bases matching TRBD2. The J segment lost 2 bases and the V segment lost 7 bases, leaving 11 bases of the junction unmatched. CDR3 length equals 16 residues. The germline V gene encodes CDR1 SGHRS and CDR2 YFSETQ. The CDR3 protein is CASYQTGGGATDTQYF. The DNA of the CDR3 is TGCGCCAGCTATCAAACGGGCGGGGGGGCCACAGATACGCAGTATTTT.

The chain employs TRBV5-6 and TRBJ2-3, with TRBD2 matching over 8 bases. Germline CDR1 and CDR2: SGHDT and YYEEEE. The CDR3 sequence is 16 residues long. V lost 0 bases, J lost 0 bases, and 3 bases stayed unmatched. This CDR3 is CASSLDLAGSTDTQYF. CDR3 DNA sequence: TGTGCCAGCAGCTTGGATCTAGCGGGCAGCACAGATACGCAGTATTTT.

This chain joins TRBV25-1 and TRBJ2-7, with D uncertain. The germline CDR1 and CDR2 sequences are MGHDK and SYGVNS. The CDR3 extends over 11 amino acids. Trimming removed 3 bases at V and 7 bases at J, with 7 bases between. As DNA, the CDR3 is TGTGCCAGCAGTGATCTCCGTGAGCAGTACTTC. Translated: CASSDLREQYF.

This clone was observed once. V and J are TRBV9 and TRBJ1-1; a possible D gene is TRBD1 (5 bases). Deletions cut 4 bases from V and 0 bases from J, with 16 bases between. In germline, CDR1 is SGDLS, CDR2 YYNGEE. CDR3 length equals 16 residues. CDR3 amino acids: CASSPLLGQVNTEAFF. Written as DNA, the CDR3 is TGTGCCAGCAGCCCATTACTCGGACAAGTGAACACTGAAGCTTTCTTT.

The V call is TRBV11-2, the J call TRBJ2-5, with D possibly matching TRBD2 (7 bases). In germline, CDR1 is SGHAT, CDR2 FQNNGV. CDR3 length equals 17 residues. V was clipped by 1 base and J by 5 bases, with 20 bases between them. CDR3 sequence: CASSLVGPGGARETQYF. CDR3 bases: TGTGCCAGCAGCTTAGTAGGTCCGGGGGGCGCCCGGGAGACCCAGTACTTC.

The CDR3 sequence: CASSLKWANTGELFF. In nucleotides, the CDR3 is TGTGCCAGCAGTTTGAAATGGGCCAACACCGGGGAGCTGTTTTTT. The chain carries TRBV6-5 and TRBJ2-2; D is unresolved. The CDR3 has 15 amino acids. V dropped 4 bases and J dropped 2 bases, with 11 bases sitting between them. In germline, CDR1 is MNHEY, CDR2 SVGAGI.

V gene TRBV4-3 combines with J gene TRBJ2-4, with unresolved D. Trimming stripped 0 bases from V and 0 bases from J, with 9 bases between. Germline V gene sequence: CDR1 LGHNA, CDR2 YSLEER. This CDR3 contains 16 residues. The DNA of the CDR3 is TGCGCCAGCAGCCAAGATCCCAACTTAGCCAAAAACATTCAGTACTTC. Translating gives CASSQDPNLAKNIQYF.

This chain joins TRBV7-8 and TRBJ1-4; 9 bases align to TRBD1. This CDR3 has 16 residues. CDR1 and CDR2 (germline): SGHVS, FQNEAQ. Unmatched junction bases numbered 6, after V lost 1 base and J lost 6 bases. Here the CDR3 DNA reads TGTGCCAGCAGCTTAGTAGGGACAGGGCAGGATGAAAAACTGTTTTTT. The encoded protein is CASSLVGTGQDEKLFF.

The chain employs TRBV7-2 and TRBJ2-6; a weak D match, TRBD1 (6 bases). Trimming removed 5 bases at V and 0 bases at J, with 14 bases between. CDR3 length: 17 amino acids. Germline-derived CDR1 and CDR2 are SGHTA and FQGNSA. The CDR3 DNA is TGTGCCAGCAGCCTAAGGGGACAAAACTCTGGGGCCAACGTCCTGACTTTC. This encodes CASSLRGQNSGANVLTF.